The 23 T cell receptor beta chains in this list originate from one sample, sequenced in a study of cytomegalovirus exposure and HLA in healthy donors. Primers included in the PCR were 60 Vbeta and 13 Jbeta primers. Clones were sequenced by immunoSEQ multiplex PCR, and TCRdb holds only the in-frame ones, with some missing. Here the sample spans over 120,000 clones, around three quarters being singletons. The source material was PBMCs. The receptors originated from a woman under 30 in good health and CMV-seropositive.

This chain uses TRBV9 with TRBJ1-5; D gene uncertain. This CDR3 spans 15 amino acids. V lost 0 bases to trimming and J lost 5 bases, with 12 bases between them. Per the germline V gene, CDR1 is SGDLS and CDR2 is YYNGEE. The DNA for the CDR3 is TGTGCCAGCAGCGTAGCGGCAGGTTTCGATCAGCCCCAGCATTTT. It is translated as CASSVAAGFDQPQHF.

The chain joins TRBV2 to TRBJ2-7, with D hard to call. Trimming left V 7 bases short and J 3 bases short, with 7 bases between. This CDR3 has 11 amino acids. The V gene's germline CDR1 is SNHLY and CDR2 FYNNEI. The chain's CDR3 is CASTDLYEQYF. The CDR3 DNA follows: TGTGCCAGCACAGATCTCTACGAGCAGTACTTC.

The CDR3 reads CASSSPGLAVYEQYF. CDR3 coding DNA: TGTGCCAGCAGTTCGCCGGGACTAGCGGTATACGAGCAGTACTTC. The genes are TRBV7-2 and TRBJ2-7; 11 bases line up with TRBD2. After removal of 6 bases from V and 4 bases from J, the junction contained 8 bases not matched to a gene. This CDR3 region has 15 residues. Germline V gene sequence: CDR1 SGHTA, CDR2 FQGNSA.

The rearrangement links TRBV14 to TRBJ2-3, with D tentatively TRBD1 (5 bases). The V gene's germline CDR1 is SGHDN and CDR2 FVKESK. Trimming took 2 bases from V and 1 from J, leaving 7 bases between them. This CDR3 comprises 14 residues. Here the CDR3 reads CASSQLGRTDTQYF. The CDR3 nucleotides read TGTGCCAGCAGCCAACTGGGGCGCACAGATACGCAGTATTTT. Supplemented by reference TRBV14 and TRBJ2-3, the full variable domain reads EAGVTQFPSHSVIEKGQTVTLRCDPISGHDNLYWYRRVMGKEIKFLLHFVKESKQDESGMPNNRFLAERTGGTYSTLKVQPAELEDSGVYFCASSQLGRTDTQYFGPGTRLTVL.

The J gene is TRBJ2-1, the V gene TRBV5-1; weak D call: TRBD1 (5 bases). There are 18 residues in the CDR3. Germline V gene sequence: CDR1 SGHRS, CDR2 YFSETQ. V was trimmed by 3 bases and J by 3 bases, leaving 22 bases between them. CDR3: CASSSHSIRVSLYNEQFF. The CDR3 DNA follows: TGCGCCAGCAGCTCGCACTCCATCAGGGTATCCCTCTACAATGAGCAGTTCTTC. The full variable domain, its missing parts supplied by reference TRBV5-1 and TRBJ2-1, is KAGVTQTPRYLIKTRGQQVTLSCSPISGHRSVSWYQQTPGQGLQFLFEYFSETQRNKGNFPGRFSGRQFSNSRSEMNVSTLELGDSALYLCASSSHSIRVSLYNEQFFGPGTRLTVL.

V gene TRBV6-5 combines with J gene TRBJ2-1; D is unresolved. The CDR3 runs to 15 residues. Trimming took 2 bases from V and 9 from J, leaving 17 bases between them. CDR1 is MNHEY, CDR2 SVGAGI, per germline. DNA of the CDR3: TGTGCCAGCAGTTACGGAGACGGAAAGCTGGGTGAGCAGTTCTTC. Its translation is CASSYGDGKLGEQFF.

V gene TRBV5-1 combines with J gene TRBJ1-1, with 7 bases that match TRBD1. With V trimmed by 0 bases and J by 4 bases, 15 bases remained unmatched. The CDR3 spans 18 residues. Germline V gene lookup returns CDR1 SGHRS and CDR2 YFSETQ. CDR3 sequence: CASSLGFWGEGAATEAFF. DNA for the CDR3: TGCGCCAGCAGCTTGGGGTTCTGGGGTGAGGGGGCGGCCACTGAAGCTTTCTTT.

This clone was recorded only once. V usage is TRBV5-1 and J usage is TRBJ1-2, with D possibly TRBD1 on 5 matching bases. V lost 0 bases, J lost 0 bases, and 9 bases lay in between. Germline values: CDR1 SGHRS, CDR2 YFSETQ. CDR3 length equals 15 residues. CDR3 residues: CASSLEGRSNYGYTF. As DNA, the CDR3 is TGCGCCAGCAGCTTGGAGGGGAGGTCTAACTATGGCTACACCTTC.

With regard to this clone: The same CDR3 arises from other DNA sequences in this sample as well. The J gene is TRBJ1-6, the V gene TRBV6-5; no clear D. The germline V gene has CDR1 MNHEY and CDR2 SVGAGI. V was shortened by 2 bases and J by 10 bases, with 9 bases between the two germline ends. CDR3 length: 13 residues. The CDR3 nucleotides are TGTGCCAGCAGTTACAGAGGGAACTCACCCCTCCACTTT. Translation: CASSYRGNSPLHF.

This clone was detected once. This chain uses TRBV15 with TRBJ1-5, with D perhaps matching TRBD1 (5 bases). The CDR3 sequence is 15 residues long. V was trimmed by 1 base and J by 7 bases, leaving 14 bases between them. CDR1 is LNHNV and CDR2 is YYDKDF in the germline V gene (reference sequence). CDR3 sequence (DNA): TGTGCCACCAGCAGAGGGGGGGGAGAAGAGCAGCCCCAGCATTTT. Translated: CATSRGGGEEQPQHF.

The gene calls are TRBV7-9 and TRBJ1-4; weak D call: TRBD1 (5 bases). This CDR3 has 12 amino acids. The V end was cut by 1 base, the J end by 8 bases, with 5 bases between. The germline gives CDR1 SEHNR, CDR2 FQNEAQ (reference sequence). This CDR3 is CASSLDREKLFF. The DNA for the CDR3 is TGTGCCAGCAGCTTAGACAGGGAAAAACTGTTTTTT.

This chain joins TRBV19 and TRBJ2-2; D is uncertain. The CDR3 has 16 residues. V was pared by 0 bases and J by 0 bases, with 8 bases between. The V gene's germline CDR1 is LNHDA and CDR2 SQIVND (reference sequence). The CDR3 DNA reads TGTGCCAGTAGTATAGAGGCAGTCACGAACACCGGGGAGCTGTTTTTT. This encodes CASSIEAVTNTGELFF.

The chain recombines TRBV7-2 with TRBJ2-5; 10 bases agree with TRBD2. The CDR3 consists of 17 residues. CDR1 is SGHTA, CDR2 FQGNSA, per germline. The V segment lost 0 bases and the J segment 0 bases; nucleotides outside the gene matches: 4. CDR3: CASSLAPAGGYQETQYF. CDR3 DNA: TGTGCCAGCAGCTTAGCCCCAGCGGGGGGGTACCAAGAGACCCAGTACTTC. The whole variable domain, filled in from reference TRBV7-2 and TRBJ2-5, reads GAGVSQSPSNKVTEKGKDVELRCDPISGHTALYWYRQSLGQGLEFLIYFQGNSAPDKSGLPSDRFSAERTGGSVSTLTIQRTQQEDSAVYLCASSLAPAGGYQETQYFGPGTRLLVL.

The table lists this clone with a few counts. V usage is TRBV19 and J usage is TRBJ1-1; 7 bases are a match to TRBD1. This CDR3 has 16 amino acids. The V segment lost 6 bases and the J segment 4 bases; nucleotides outside the gene matches: 14. The germline CDR1 and CDR2 sequences are LNHDA and SQIVND (reference sequence). The CDR3 reads CASSLRTGTGTTEAFF. CDR3 nucleotides: TGTGCCAGTAGCCTTAGGACAGGAACCGGTACCACTGAAGCTTTCTTT.

The rearrangement uses TRBV2 and TRBJ1-1, with D possibly matching TRBD1 (5 bases). Trimming left V 6 bases short and J 0 bases short, with 17 bases between. Germline loops: CDR1 SNHLY, CDR2 FYNNEI. This CDR3 has 16 amino acids. As DNA, the CDR3 is TGTGCCAGCAGGCGGGACGCCGCCCGATTGAACACTGAAGCTTTCTTT. Translated: CASRRDAARLNTEAFF.

The rearrangement uses TRBV4-1 and TRBJ2-6; a possible D gene is TRBD2 (7 bases). The CDR3 sequence is 16 residues long. The V and J ends lost 0 bases and 2 bases respectively, with 8 bases between them. CDR1 MGHRA and CDR2 YSYEKL come from the germline V gene. This CDR3 is CASSQEGGAGANVLTF. The CDR3 bases are TGCGCCAGCAGCCAAGAAGGGGGGGCTGGGGCCAACGTCCTGACTTTC.

This chain joins TRBV5-1 and TRBJ2-1; TRBD2 agrees at 11 bases. The CDR3 has 15 residues. The germline V gene has CDR1 SGHRS and CDR2 YFSETQ. V was clipped by 4 bases and J by 9 bases; unmatched bases: 9. CDR3 residues: CASSLIAGGRSEQFF. The CDR3 DNA is TGCGCCAGCAGCCTCATAGCGGGGGGGCGGAGTGAGCAGTTCTTC.

This clone was observed a single time. This chain joins TRBV28 and TRBJ1-2; D possibly corresponds to TRBD1 (5 bases). Trimming stripped 5 bases from V and 1 base from J, with 17 bases between. The CDR3 runs to 16 residues. Looked up from germline, CDR1 is MDHEN and CDR2 is SYDVKM. Here the CDR3 reads CASSPIAQGGNYGYTF. The DNA of the CDR3 is TGTGCCAGCAGTCCCATTGCCCAGGGCGGTAACTATGGCTACACCTTC.

The rearrangement links TRBV19 to TRBJ2-1, with 10 bases identical to TRBD2. The V and J ends lost 0 bases and 3 bases, in that order; junction bases with no gene match: 5. The CDR3 length is 17 residues. Germline V gives CDR1 LNHDA, CDR2 SQIVND (reference sequence). The CDR3 loop reads CASSIERAGGLYNEQFF. The CDR3 DNA sequence: TGTGCCAGTAGTATAGAGCGAGCGGGGGGGCTCTACAATGAGCAGTTCTTC.

This clone was seen a handful of times. The chain links TRBV29-1 to TRBJ1-4; D remains unclear. V was shortened by 7 bases and J by 0 bases, with 9 bases between the two germline ends. CDR1 is SQVTM, CDR2 ANQGSEA, per germline. CDR3 length equals 13 residues. The CDR3 DNA reads as TGCAGCGCCCAGAGCGCAACTAATGAAAAACTGTTTTTT. Its translation is CSAQSATNEKLFF.

The CDR3 is CASSLSSTNEKLFF. DNA of the CDR3: TGTGCCAGCAGCTTATCATCAACTAATGAAAAACTGTTTTTT. The chain joins TRBV7-2 to TRBJ1-4; D not resolved. The V and J ends lost 2 bases and 0 bases respectively, with 4 bases between them. Germline V gives CDR1 SGHTA, CDR2 FQGNSA. The CDR3 is made up of 14 amino acids.

The CDR3 DNA sequence: TGTGCCAGCAGTGAGTACAGGGTAAATGAAAAACTGTTTTTT. Protein: CASSEYRVNEKLFF. V is TRBV6-1 and J is TRBJ1-4, with D possibly being TRBD1 (6 bases). Per the germline V gene, CDR1 is MNHNS and CDR2 is SASEGT. CDR3 size: 14 residues. Deletions cut 3 bases from V and 5 bases from J, with 10 bases between.

The rearrangement joins TRBV21-1 to TRBJ2-5; the table's D call, TRBD2, has no DNA check behind it. TRBV21-1 has pseudogene status. CDR3 length: 18 residues. CDR3 sequence reads: CASSKAGGSSGLGETQYF. As DNA, the CDR3 is TGTGCCAGCAGCAAAGCAGGTGGATCTAGCGGGCTCGGCGAGACCCAGTACTTC.